The present T cell receptor beta chain was sequenced within a study of radiotherapy plus CTLA-4 blockade in lung cancer. Clones were sequenced by immunoSEQ multiplex PCR, and TCRdb holds only the in-frame ones, with some missing. The sample contains about 25,000 clones, 70% to 75% of which appear only once. This CDR3 has 13 residues. Germline V CDR1 and CDR2: GTSNPN, SVGIG (reference sequence). V was trimmed by 1 base and J by 9 bases, leaving 13 bases between them. Sequences were derived from peripheral blood, sampled from a patient treated with radiotherapy plus ipilimumab. The rearrangement uses TRBV30 and TRBJ2-4, with a weak D call TRBD2 (6 bases). This sequence originates from a human donor with non-small cell lung cancer whose response to radiotherapy plus ipilimumab could not be evaluated. Written as DNA, the CDR3 is TGTGCCTGGAGTGCTCCCGCCGGGGGCATTCAGTACTTC. As protein: CAWSAPAGGIQYF.